The clone carrying this TCR beta chain was seen only a few times. PCR used 60 Vbeta primers and 13 Jbeta primers. Produced via immunoSEQ multiplex PCR; TCRdb's table is partial and in-frame only. The sample consists of approximately 100,000 clones, approximately 80% of them appearing once. This record belongs to a study of cytomegalovirus exposure and HLA in healthy donors. The TCR was taken from a middle-aged man in good health and CMV-seropositive. Sequencing was carried out using PBMCs.

DNA of the CDR3: TGTGCCAGCAGTTACTCGGGGGGGACTGAAGCTTTCTTT. Translated, it gives CASSYSGGTEAFF. The V call is TRBV6-6, the J call TRBJ1-1, with D perhaps matching TRBD1 (5 bases). Trimming pared 0 bases from V and 5 bases from J, leaving 7 bases between. CDR1 MNHNY and CDR2 SVGAGI come from the germline V gene (reference sequence). CDR3 length: 13 amino acids.